The TCR beta chain described here comes from a study of shared T cell receptors in the human thymus. Profiling relied on immunoSEQ multiplex PCR, and the TCRdb table lists in-frame clones only, not all of them. Here the sample spans more than 550,000 clones, 70% to 90% being singletons. Regarding this clone: Other DNA sequences in this sample translate to the same CDR3.

This CDR3 contains 13 residues. CDR1 MDHEN and CDR2 SYDVKM come from the germline V gene. V was cut by 10 bases and J by 3 bases, with 15 bases left in between. These records were also assigned to another study, of human thymus T cells. That work states: Donor material was obtained from healthy Finnish infants undergoing corrective surgery for congenital heart defects. Resections from corrective heart surgery provided thymus tissue. V and J gene usage appeared biased in thymic and blood repertoires. Related research examined unrelated individuals and reported that their thymic repertoires overlapped highly.

The chain links TRBV28 to TRBJ1-2, with D possibly being TRBD1 (5 bases). The source is a girl under two years old with a congenital heart defect. Sequences were obtained from thymocytes. This chain's CDR3 is CATNQGAYYGYTF. CDR3 coding DNA: TGTGCCACGAATCAAGGGGCCTACTATGGCTACACCTTC.